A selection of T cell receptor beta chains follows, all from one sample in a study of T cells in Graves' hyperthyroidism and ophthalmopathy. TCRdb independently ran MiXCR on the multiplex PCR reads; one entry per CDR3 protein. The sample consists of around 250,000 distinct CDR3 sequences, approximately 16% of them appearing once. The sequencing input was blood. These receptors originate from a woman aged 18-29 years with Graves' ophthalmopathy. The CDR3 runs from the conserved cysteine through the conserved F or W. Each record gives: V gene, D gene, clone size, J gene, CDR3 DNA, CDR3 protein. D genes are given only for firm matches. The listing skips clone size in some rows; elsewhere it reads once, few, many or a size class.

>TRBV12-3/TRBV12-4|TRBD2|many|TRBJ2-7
TGTGCCAGCAGTAACCTGGGGGGGGAGTCTTCCTACGAGCAGTACTTC
CASSNLGGESSYEQYF
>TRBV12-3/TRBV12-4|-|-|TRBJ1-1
TGTGCCAGCAGAGGGGGGACCTTGAACACTGAAGCTTTCTTT
CASRGGTLNTEAFF
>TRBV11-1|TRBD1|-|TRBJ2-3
TGTGCCAGCAGCCCGGAGCCAGGGGGCTATAGGGATACGCAGTATTTT
CASSPEPGGYRDTQYF
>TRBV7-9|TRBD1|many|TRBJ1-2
TGTGCCAGCAGCCCGACAGGGTCTGGCTACACCTTC
CASSPTGSGYTF
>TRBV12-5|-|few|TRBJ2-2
TGTGCTAGTGGTTTGGACCAGGACCGGCCACTGGAGCTGTTTTTT
CASGLDQDRPLELFF
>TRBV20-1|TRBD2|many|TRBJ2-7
TGCAGTGCTACTAGCGGGGGGGCCCGCGAGCAGTACTTC
CSATSGGAREQYF
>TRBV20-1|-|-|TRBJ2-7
TGCAGTGCTAGTAGTAATAGGGTGATTAATTATTACGAGCAGTACTTC
CSASSNRVINYYEQYF
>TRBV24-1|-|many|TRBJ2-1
TGTGCCACCAGTTTCCGGGACAATGAGCAGTTCTTC
CATSFRDNEQFF
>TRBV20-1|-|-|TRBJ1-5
TGCAGTGCTAGTTCCAGATATAGCAATCAGCCCCAGCATTTT
CSASSRYSNQPQHF
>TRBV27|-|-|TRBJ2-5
TGTGCCAGCAGGGGGCAGAAAGAGACCCAGTACTTC
CASRGQKETQYF